This T cell receptor beta chain is from a study of T cell changes during pregnancy in multiple sclerosis. This clone is a singleton in its sample. The method was immunoSEQ multiplex PCR; TCRdb's version includes in-frame clones alone and lacks a portion of them. In the table there are approximately 110,000 clones, approximately 91% of which are singletons. Germline CDR1 reads SNHLY; CDR2 reads FYNNEI. CDR3 length equals 15 residues. V shed 3 bases and J shed 0 bases, with 9 bases lying between them. The V gene is TRBV2, the J gene TRBJ2-4, with D possibly matching TRBD1 (5 bases). The clonotype originates from a female donor with multiple sclerosis, enrolled in a pregnancy study. Sequenced here: peripheral blood, sampled after pregnancy. DNA of the CDR3: TGTGCCAGCAGTGACCCCAGGGCAGCCAAAAACATTCAGTACTTC. It specifies CASSDPRAAKNIQYF.